A single sample is the source of the 17 T cell receptor beta chains below, sequenced in a study of somatic mutations in cytotoxic T cells in rheumatoid arthritis. Libraries were prepared by immunoSEQ multiplex PCR; TCRdb keeps only in-frame clonotypes and omits some of them. The profile shows some 40,000 clones, about 80% of them singletons. Sequenced material: CD8+ T cells sorted from blood. Receptors were obtained from a man aged 35-49 years in good health.

The CDR3 DNA follows: TGTGCCAGTATCTTCACTAGCACCGGGGAGCTGTTTTTT. Translating gives CASIFTSTGELFF. The J gene is TRBJ2-2, the V gene TRBV19; D might be TRBD2 (5 bases). V was pared by 7 bases and J by 4 bases, with 10 bases between. Germline values: CDR1 LNHDA, CDR2 SQIVND (reference sequence). There are 13 residues in the CDR3.

In its sample, this clone was seen a few times. The chain joins TRBV5-1 to TRBJ2-1; 10 positions match TRBD1. CDR3 size: 12 residues. Germline CDR1 and CDR2: SGHRS and YFSETQ. The trim removed 5 bases at V and 16 bases at J, leaving 9 bases unmatched. For the CDR3, the DNA is TGCGCCAGCAGTCCAACCGGGACAGGGGAATTCTTC. Protein: CASSPTGTGEFF.

This chain uses TRBV7-9 with TRBJ1-3; D unclear. In germline, CDR1 is SEHNR, CDR2 FQNEAQ (reference sequence). This CDR3 region has 13 residues. V was clipped by 5 bases and J by 4 bases, with 9 bases between them. The CDR3 DNA is TGTGCCAGCAGCCCCAACCCCGGAAACACCATATATTTT. This sequence encodes CASSPNPGNTIYF.

The chain couples TRBV30 to TRBJ2-1, with D possibly matching TRBD2 (6 bases). Germline lookup yields CDR1 GTSNPN and CDR2 SVGIG (reference sequence). The CDR3 is 16 amino acids. The V and J ends lost 1 base and 1 base respectively, with 14 bases between them. The CDR3 nucleotides are TGTGCCTGGAGTGGGGCGAGCGGGCGATCCTACAATGAGCAGTTCTTC. Its protein product is CAWSGASGRSYNEQFF. Full variable domain (outside the CDR3, taken from reference TRBV30 and TRBJ2-1): SQTIHQWPATLVQPVGSPLSLECTVEGTSNPNLYWYRQAAGRGLQLLFYSVGIGQISSEVPQNLSASRPQDRQFILSSKKLLLSDSGFYLCAWSGASGRSYNEQFFGPGTRLTVL.

This chain connects TRBV6-1 to TRBJ2-7, with unresolved D. CDR3 length: 14 residues. V gave up 7 bases and J gave up 0 bases, with 13 bases separating them. In germline, CDR1 is MNHNS, CDR2 SASEGT. CDR3 residues: CASTTDRSSYEQYF. The CDR3 DNA reads TGTGCCAGCACCACTGACCGGAGCTCCTACGAGCAGTACTTC.

The chain uses TRBV28 and TRBJ2-1; no reliable D call. The CDR3 is 14 residues long. Trimming cost V 6 bases and J 8 bases, with 17 bases left between them. The germline V gene has CDR1 MDHEN and CDR2 SYDVKM. CDR3 bases: TGTGCCAGCAGCATCCCCCCTAGGACGGATGAGCAGTTCTTC. Residues: CASSIPPRTDEQFF.

Concerning this clone itself: The same CDR3 arises from other DNA sequences in this sample as well. The V call is TRBV5-1, the J call TRBJ1-1; D gene ambiguous. V was pared by 2 bases and J by 1 base, with 6 bases between. This CDR3 comprises 13 residues. Germline V lookup: CDR1 SGHRS, CDR2 YFSETQ. The CDR3 loop is CASSLTPNTEAFF. CDR3 sequence (DNA): TGCGCCAGCAGCTTAACCCCGAACACTGAAGCTTTCTTT.

The rearrangement uses TRBV2 and TRBJ2-1; 9 nucleotides agree with TRBD2. The CDR3 loop spans 13 amino acids. V shed 5 bases and J 12 bases; nucleotides not matched to a gene: 8. Looked up from germline, CDR1 is SNHLY and CDR2 is FYNNEI. The DNA for the CDR3 is TGTGCCAGCAGTTTGACCCCTAGCGGGGCGCAGTTCTTC. Translating gives CASSLTPSGAQFF.

The genes are TRBV18 and TRBJ2-4, with D tentatively TRBD1 (6 bases). The CDR3 has 16 amino acids. Trimming removed 2 bases from V and 3 bases from J, with 14 bases in between. Per the germline V gene, CDR1 is KGHSH and CDR2 is LQKENI. The CDR3 sequence: CASSPKGEGSKNIQYF. CDR3 DNA sequence: TGTGCCAGCTCACCAAAGGGGGAAGGGAGCAAAAACATTCAGTACTTC.

The CDR3, as DNA: TGTGCCAGCAGTTTTTCTAGCGGGAGGACCCGGGAGCAGTACTTC. Its translation: CASSFSSGRTREQYF. The chain employs TRBV27 and TRBJ2-7, with TRBD2 matching 11 bases. The CDR3 is 15 residues long. The J segment lost 7 bases and the V segment lost 3 bases, leaving 8 bases of the junction unmatched. Per germline, CDR1 MNHEY and CDR2 SMNVEV (reference sequence).

The chain combines TRBV6-1 with TRBJ1-3, with 9 bases that match TRBD1. Germline V lookup: CDR1 MNHNS, CDR2 SASEGT. V was clipped by 9 bases and J by 5 bases; unmatched bases: 5. CDR3 size: 13 residues. CDR3 nucleotide sequence: TGTGCCAGACAGGGGGCTGAGCGAAACACCATATATTTT. Protein: CARQGAERNTIYF.

J is TRBJ1-5 and V is TRBV29-1, with D possibly matching TRBD1 (5 bases). From germline, CDR1 is SQVTM and CDR2 ANQGSEA. V lost 3 bases and J lost 3, with 12 bases in between. The CDR3 is 14 amino acids. In DNA, the CDR3 is TGCAGCGTTGAGGGTCAGGGCTACAATCAGCCCCAGCATTTT. It yields the protein CSVEGQGYNQPQHF.

V gene TRBV7-6 combines with J gene TRBJ2-2; 9 bases line up with TRBD1. Germline V gene lookup returns CDR1 SGHVS and CDR2 FNYEAQ. The CDR3 contains 15 residues. Losses at the gene ends were 5 bases for V and 5 bases for J; bases not matched to a gene: 6. The CDR3 is CASSLEQGATGELFF. DNA for the CDR3: TGTGCCAGCAGCCTCGAACAGGGGGCAACCGGGGAGCTGTTTTTT.

V gene TRBV11-2 combines with J gene TRBJ1-2, with D possibly TRBD1 on 5 matching bases. V lost 0 bases to trimming and J lost 4 bases, with 6 bases between them. The CDR3 is 13 amino acids. Germline V lookup: CDR1 SGHAT, CDR2 FQNNGV. This CDR3 reads CASSLEGLYGYTF. CDR3 coding DNA: TGTGCCAGCAGCTTAGAGGGGCTCTATGGCTACACCTTC.

V is TRBV11-3 and J is TRBJ2-7; the D gene is possibly TRBD1 (6 bases). V lost 6 bases and J 3 bases, leaving 12 bases between the germline ends. The CDR3 runs 13 residues. Looked up from germline, CDR1 is SGHNT and CDR2 is YENEEA. The CDR3 protein is CASSEGVFYEQYF. The CDR3 bases are TGTGCCAGCAGTGAGGGGGTTTTCTACGAGCAGTACTTC.

Turning to this clone: Distinct nucleotide sequences in the sample also encode this CDR3. V and J are TRBV28 and TRBJ2-2; D is uncertain. Germline CDR1 and CDR2: MDHEN and SYDVKM. V was shortened by 4 bases and J by 3 bases, with 3 bases between the two germline ends. The CDR3 is made up of 12 amino acids. The CDR3: CASSYYTGELFF. In DNA form, the CDR3 reads TGTGCCAGCAGTTACTACACCGGGGAGCTGTTTTTT. Supplemented by reference TRBV28 and TRBJ2-2, the full variable domain reads DVKVTQSSRYLVKRTGEKVFLECVQDMDHENMFWYRQDPGLGLRLIYFSYDVKMKEKGDIPEGYSVSREKKERFSLILESASTNQTSMYLCASSYYTGELFFGEGSRLTVL.

The J gene is TRBJ2-7, the V gene TRBV5-3, with D perhaps TRBD1 (6 bases). TRBV5-3 is labeled an ORF, and its function is uncertain. This CDR3 region has 14 residues. The V gene lost 4 bases and the J gene lost 0 bases, with 11 bases spanning the gap. Here the CDR3 DNA reads TGTGCCAGAAGCCAAAGGGACACCTCCTACGAGCAGTACTTC. It codes for CARSQRDTSYEQYF.